Shown below are 7 T cell receptor beta chains from a single sample sequenced in a study of CD8 T cells in ankylosing spondylitis. The antigens these receptors bind are not known. Study-level findings and limits: A motif in TCR beta, a set of about 8 highly homologous variants, appeared characteristic of ankylosing spondylitis blood.

TCRdb re-called the 5' RACE reads with MiXCR, one entry per CDR3 protein. The top ten hold about 19% of the sample, which has under 950,000 distinct CDR3 sequences, 15% to 20% seen once. Sequencing was carried out using blood, either unsorted or a sorted T cell fraction (not recorded which). The receptors derive from a male donor with ankylosing spondylitis.

This rearrangement joins TRBV29-1 to TRBJ1-1, with D perhaps matching TRBD1 (5 bases). Trimming took off 6 bases at V and 9 bases at J, with 14 bases between the two ends. This CDR3 contains 11 residues. Per the germline V gene, CDR1 is SQVTM and CDR2 is ANQGSEA. CDR3 protein: CSVTQGAKAFF. The CDR3, as DNA: TGCAGCGTGACTCAGGGAGCTAAAGCTTTCTTT.

This clonotype was counted between two and nine times. The chain's CDR3 is CASSLESRVAGREKLFF. DNA for the CDR3: TGTGCCAGCAGCTTAGAGAGCAGGGTGGCCGGAAGGGAAAAACTGTTTTTT. V and J are TRBV11-2 and TRBJ1-4; maybe TRBD1 (5 bases). V gave up 0 bases and J gave up 8 bases, with 19 bases separating them. The CDR3 is 17 residues long. The V gene's germline CDR1 is SGHAT and CDR2 FQNNGV.

This clonotype was counted between two and nine times. This chain uses TRBV12-3 or TRBV12-4 with TRBJ1-1; D remains ambiguous. Trimming left V 3 bases short and J 3 bases short, with 5 bases between. The CDR3 covers 12 residues. CDR3 region: CASSFVYTEAFF. In nucleotides, the CDR3 is TGTGCCAGCAGTTTTGTCTACACTGAAGCTTTCTTT.

The chain combines TRBV12-3 or TRBV12-4 with TRBJ2-5, with D perhaps being TRBD1 or TRBD2 (5 bases each). This CDR3 contains 15 residues. V lost 5 bases and J lost 2, with 15 bases in between. The chain's CDR3 is CASSPGRGTQETQYF. The CDR3, as DNA: TGTGCCAGCAGTCCGGGACGTGGGACGCAAGAGACCCAGTACTTC.

The J gene is TRBJ1-1, the V gene TRBV29-1; D gene unclear. Trimming stripped 3 bases from V and 4 bases from J, with 15 bases between. Germline V CDR1 and CDR2: SQVTM, ANQGSEA. The CDR3 consists of 14 residues. CDR3 residues: CSVDWRIGTTEAFF. The CDR3 nucleotides are TGCAGCGTTGATTGGCGAATAGGAACCACTGAAGCTTTCTTT.

This clonotype was detected a few times. The rearrangement links TRBV4-3 to TRBJ2-3; D may be TRBD2 (5 bases). V lost 1 base and J 1 base, leaving 12 bases between the germline ends. Germline V gene lookup returns CDR1 LGHNA and CDR2 YSLEER. CDR3 length: 16 residues. The DNA of the CDR3 is TGCGCCAGCAGCCAAGCCACTAGTTTCGGCACAGATACGCAGTATTTT. It yields the protein CASSQATSFGTDTQYF.

This clonotype came up many times. The chain employs TRBV12-3 or TRBV12-4 and TRBJ1-1, with D possibly being TRBD1 (6 bases). V was shortened by 5 bases and J by 5 bases, with 18 bases between the two germline ends. This CDR3 has 15 residues. DNA of the CDR3: TGTGCCAGCAGTCCGAGGACCCTCCAGGGGACTGAAGCTTTCTTT. It specifies CASSPRTLQGTEAFF.